The 24 T cell receptor beta chains given below trace back to one sample, sequenced in a study of T cells in Graves' hyperthyroidism and ophthalmopathy. Amplified TCR beta CDR3 regions derived from RNA transcripts. The study used the HTBI primer set for a first-round RT-PCR of the TCR CDR3. MiXCR was run by TCRdb on the multiplex PCR reads, yielding one entry per CDR3 protein. The sample lists hundreds of thousands of distinct CDR3 sequences, approximately 18% occurring once. The sample consisted of blood. The receptors stem from a woman between 45 and 65 years old with Graves' hyperthyroidism that later progressed to Graves' ophthalmopathy.

This clonotype was observed a handful of times. The chain is built from TRBV19 and TRBJ2-3; D is undetermined. V was trimmed by 7 bases and J by 0 bases, leaving 26 bases between them. CDR1 LNHDA and CDR2 SQIVND come from the germline V gene (reference sequence). This CDR3 is built from 19 residues. The CDR3 region has the DNA TGTGCCAGTAAAGTATCTCTCCCCGCGGCAGGCTTAAGCACAGATACGCAGTATTTT. This codes for CASKVSLPAAGLSTDTQYF. Using reference TRBV19 and TRBJ2-3 for the parts outside the CDR3, the full variable domain is DGGITQSPKYLFRKEGQNVTLSCEQNLNHDAMYWYRQDPGQGLRLIYYSQIVNDFQKGDIAEGYSVSREKKESFPLTVTSAQKNPTAFYLCASKVSLPAAGLSTDTQYFGPGTRLTVL.

This clonotype was seen a few times. The V and J genes are TRBV7-9 and TRBJ1-5; 12 nucleotides align to TRBD1. Germline-derived CDR1 and CDR2 are SEHNR and FQNEAQ (reference sequence). Trimming took 11 bases from V and 7 from J; bases not matched to a gene: 9. The CDR3 has 14 amino acids. In nucleotides, the CDR3 is TGTGCCGTGCAGGGACAGGGGGCTTTCCAGCCCCAGCATTTT. It encodes CAVQGQGAFQPQHF.

This sequence joins TRBV11-3 and TRBJ2-2, with TRBD2 as a possible D gene (5 bases). The ends were cut back, 5 bases at V and 0 bases at J, with 16 bases in the middle. Per germline, CDR1 SGHNT and CDR2 YENEEA. The CDR3 has 17 amino acids. CDR3 in DNA: TGTGCCAGCAGCCCCGCCGGGGATGATACGAACACCGGGGAGCTGTTTTTT. The encoded protein is CASSPAGDDTNTGELFF.

A word on this clonotype: The final CDR3 position lacks the conserved phenylalanine or tryptophan, pointing to a likely read error. The V and J genes are TRBV27 and TRBJ2-3; D gene ambiguous. The V and J ends lost 6 bases and 2 bases respectively, with 6 bases between them. The length of the CDR3 is 12 residues. Germline-derived CDR1 and CDR2 are MNHEY and SMNVEV (reference sequence). CDR3 amino acids: CASSTITDTQYY. Here the CDR3 DNA reads TGTGCCAGCAGCACAATCACAGATACGCAGTATTAT.

The chain combines TRBV3-1 with TRBJ2-1, with TRBD2 matching 13 bases. Germline V gene lookup returns CDR1 LGHDT and CDR2 YNNKEL (reference sequence). The CDR3 length is 19 residues. V shed 7 bases, J shed 2 bases, and the junction held 14 bases outside the gene matches. The CDR3 spells CASTTAWTSGGAAYNEQFF. CDR3 nucleotide sequence: TGTGCCAGCACAACCGCATGGACTAGCGGGGGTGCTGCCTACAATGAGCAGTTCTTC.

This clonotype was observed a few times. The gene calls are TRBV7-9 and TRBJ1-6; D call uncertain. The ends were cut back, 5 bases at V and 7 bases at J, with 6 bases in the middle. Germline-derived CDR1 and CDR2 are SEHNR and FQNEAQ (reference sequence). There are 12 residues in the CDR3. Here the CDR3 reads CASSNSNSPLHF. The CDR3, as DNA: TGTGCCAGCAGCAACAGCAATTCACCCCTCCACTTT.

This clonotype appeared a few times. The chain recombines TRBV11-2 with TRBJ1-3; no clear D. Per the germline V gene, CDR1 is SGHAT and CDR2 is FQNNGV. The CDR3 runs 16 residues. V shed 5 bases and J shed 1 base, with 15 bases lying between them. The CDR3: CASSPAGSLSGNTIYF. Here the CDR3 DNA reads TGTGCCAGCAGCCCAGCGGGGAGTCTATCTGGAAACACCATATATTTT.

This chain links TRBV20-1 with TRBJ2-1, with 10 bases lining up with TRBD2. Germline V gene sequence: CDR1 DFQATT, CDR2 SNEGSKA (reference sequence). CDR3 size: 16 residues. J was trimmed by 4 bases and V by 0 bases; bases with no gene match: 6. Written as DNA, the CDR3 is TGCAGTGCTAGAGATCGTAATAGCGGGGGGTACAATGAGCAGTTCTTC. It translates to CSARDRNSGGYNEQFF.

The rearrangement joins TRBV6-2 or TRBV6-3 to TRBJ1-2, with 7 bases lining up with TRBD1. The CDR3 extends over 12 amino acids. With 6 bases clipped from V and 8 bases from J, the junction kept 6 bases outside the gene matches. Germline CDR1 MNHEY, CDR2 SVGEGT. The CDR3 protein is CASSRGQRGYTF. CDR3 in DNA: TGTGCCAGCAGCCGGGGACAGCGGGGCTACACCTTC.

This chain links TRBV6-4 with TRBJ1-1; a weak D match, TRBD1 (5 bases). CDR3 length equals 15 residues. Trimming took off 2 bases at V and 0 bases at J, with 10 bases between the two ends. The germline V gene has CDR1 MRHNA and CDR2 SNTAGT. The CDR3 spells CASSDPGLLNTEAFF. CDR3 DNA: TGTGCCAGCAGTGACCCGGGACTTTTGAACACTGAAGCTTTCTTT.

This clonotype was counted a few times. The genes are TRBV9 and TRBJ1-5; possibly TRBD1 for D (5 bases). Deletions cut 4 bases from V and 1 base from J, with 12 bases between. This CDR3 region has 15 residues. Germline V CDR1 and CDR2: SGDLS, YYNGEE. CDR3 amino acids: CASSKGGTSNQPQHF. The CDR3 nucleotides read TGTGCCAGCAGCAAGGGCGGGACCAGCAATCAGCCCCAGCATTTT.

This clonotype was counted a few times. J is TRBJ1-6 and V is TRBV12-3 or TRBV12-4; D may be TRBD1 (5 bases). The CDR3 length is 13 residues. V was trimmed by 10 bases and J by 10 bases, leaving 17 bases between them. CDR3 in DNA: TGTGCCACCCGTCGGGGGGTAGGCTCACCCCTCCACTTT. It yields the protein CATRRGVGSPLHF.

This clonotype occurred many times. The J gene is TRBJ1-2, the V gene TRBV11-2; TRBD1 matches at 9 bases. Trimming removed 7 bases from V and 8 bases from J; junction bases left unmatched: 11. The CDR3 loop spans 14 amino acids. Germline assignment: CDR1 SGHAT and CDR2 FQNNGV. The CDR3 here is CASTNLRTGVGYTF. The CDR3, as DNA: TGTGCCAGCACCAACCTACGGACAGGGGTCGGCTACACCTTC.

The chain couples TRBV20-1 to TRBJ2-5, with TRBD2 identical over 12 bases. The germline V gene has CDR1 DFQATT and CDR2 SNEGSKA (reference sequence). The CDR3 has 16 residues. V was clipped by 5 bases and J by 7 bases; unmatched bases: 14. In DNA form, the CDR3 reads TGCAGTGCTGGCACCGAACTAGCGGGGGGATTCGGGACCCAGTACTTC. Translation: CSAGTELAGGFGTQYF.

The chain uses TRBV5-1 and TRBJ2-1; D ambiguous. V lost 6 bases to trimming and J lost 4 bases, with 11 bases between them. The germline gives CDR1 SGHRS, CDR2 YFSETQ. The CDR3 loop spans 13 amino acids. CDR3 DNA: TGCGCCAGCATCTTCGACCAGTACAATGAGCAGTTCTTC. This gives the protein CASIFDQYNEQFF.

This clonotype has just a few counts. The genes are TRBV3-1 and TRBJ1-2; TRBD1 matches 11 bases. The CDR3 is 17 amino acids. Germline CDR1 reads LGHDT; CDR2 reads YNNKEL (reference sequence). Trimming took 3 bases from V and 1 from J; bases not matched to a gene: 7. DNA for the CDR3: TGTGCCAGCAGCCACGGGGACAGGGGGATTTTTAACTATGGCTACACCTTC. Encoded protein: CASSHGDRGIFNYGYTF.

The chain links TRBV12-3 or TRBV12-4 to TRBJ2-3, with 14 positions matching TRBD2. The ends lost 4 bases at V and 4 bases at J; junction bases unmatched: 4. The CDR3 is made up of 16 amino acids. In DNA, the CDR3 is TGTGCCAGCAGTTGGGGGACTAGCGGGGGCGCAGATACGCAGTATTTT. It yields the protein CASSWGTSGGADTQYF.

This clonotype was counted at least ten times. The chain carries TRBV7-2 and TRBJ1-2; D is uncertain. CDR3 length: 13 residues. Germline V gene sequence: CDR1 SGHTA, CDR2 FQGNSA. With 3 bases removed from V and 6 bases from J, the gap between germline ends came to 11 bases. The CDR3 here is CASSLVGGNGYTF. The CDR3 DNA is TGTGCCAGCAGCTTGGTGGGAGGGAATGGCTACACCTTC.

This clonotype has ten or more counts. This chain joins TRBV2 and TRBJ2-1, with a tentative D call TRBD1 (6 bases). V lost 6 bases, J lost 8 bases, and 20 bases lay in between. Per the germline V gene, CDR1 is SNHLY and CDR2 is FYNNEI. The CDR3 spans 15 residues. CDR3 sequence: CASSPPSDRLYEQFF. CDR3 nucleotide sequence: TGTGCCAGCAGCCCCCCGAGCGACAGGTTATATGAGCAGTTCTTC. The whole variable domain, filled in from reference TRBV2 and TRBJ2-1, reads EPEVTQTPSHQVTQMGQEVILRCVPISNHLYFYWYRQILGQKVEFLVSFYNNEISEKSEIFDDQFSVERPDGSNFTLKIRSTKLEDSAMYFCASSPPSDRLYEQFFGPGTRLTVL.

This clonotype was recorded many times. J is TRBJ2-7 and V is TRBV6-5; 7 bases fit TRBD2. Trimming cost V 2 bases and J 3 bases; bases outside gene matches: 7. CDR1 and CDR2 (germline): MNHEY, SVGAGI. The CDR3 loop spans 15 amino acids. The chain's CDR3 is CASSYPGLGDYEQYF. DNA for the CDR3: TGTGCCAGCAGTTACCCCGGACTAGGGGACTACGAGCAGTACTTC.

This clonotype was counted many times. The V gene is TRBV20-1, the J gene TRBJ2-7; D gene unclear. Trimming removed 2 bases at V and 6 bases at J, with 14 bases between. The germline CDR1 and CDR2 sequences are DFQATT and SNEGSKA (reference sequence). CDR3 length: 13 amino acids. The CDR3 DNA follows: TGCAGTGCTAGACCGGGTTGGTTTGGCGAGCAGTACTTC. This codes for CSARPGWFGEQYF.

The V call is TRBV9, the J call TRBJ1-2; the D gene is possibly TRBD1 (6 bases). The germline CDR1 and CDR2 sequences are SGDLS and YYNGEE. The CDR3 extends over 14 amino acids. V was trimmed by 3 bases and J by 6 bases, leaving 15 bases between them. Here the CDR3 reads CASSAAGGLNGYTF. The CDR3 nucleotides are TGTGCCAGCAGCGCGGCCGGGGGGCTGAATGGCTACACCTTC.

This clonotype came up many times. V gene TRBV12-3 or TRBV12-4 combines with J gene TRBJ2-2; D might be TRBD2 (6 bases). The CDR3 spans 16 residues. Trimming stripped 0 bases from V and 3 bases from J, with 11 bases between. CDR3 sequence reads: CASSLARASDTGELFF. In DNA, the CDR3 is TGTGCCAGCAGTTTAGCGAGGGCTAGCGACACCGGGGAGCTGTTTTTT.

This clonotype has at least ten counts. V usage is TRBV6-5 and J usage is TRBJ2-1; 9 bases agree with TRBD1. Looked up from germline, CDR1 is MNHEY and CDR2 is SVGAGI. The CDR3 is 16 residues long. V gave up 2 bases and J gave up 6 bases; unmatched junction bases: 8. The CDR3: CASSYAGQGFSNEQFF. Written as DNA, the CDR3 is TGTGCCAGCAGTTACGCGGGACAGGGTTTTAGCAATGAGCAGTTCTTC.